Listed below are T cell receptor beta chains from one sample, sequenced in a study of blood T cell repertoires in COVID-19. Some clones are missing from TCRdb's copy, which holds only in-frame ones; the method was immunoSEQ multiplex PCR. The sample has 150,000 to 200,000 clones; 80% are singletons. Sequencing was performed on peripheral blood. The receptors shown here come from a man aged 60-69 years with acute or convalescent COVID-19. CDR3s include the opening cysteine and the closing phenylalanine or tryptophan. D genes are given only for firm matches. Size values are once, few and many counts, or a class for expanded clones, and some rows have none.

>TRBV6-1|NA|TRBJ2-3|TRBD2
TGTGCCAGCAGTGAGCGGGCTAGCGGGGCGGATACGCAGTATTTT
CASSERASGADTQYF
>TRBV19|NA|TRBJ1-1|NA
TGTGCCAGTAGTATGAGGGACACTGAAGCTTTCTTT
CASSMRDTEAFF
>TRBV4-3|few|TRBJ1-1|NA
TGCGCCAGCAGCCAAGATGGAGGGGGGGACACTGAAGCTTTCTTT
CASSQDGGGDTEAFF
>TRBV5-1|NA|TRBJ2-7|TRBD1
TGCGCCAGCAGCTTGACAGGGGACTACGAGCAGTACTTC
CASSLTGDYEQYF
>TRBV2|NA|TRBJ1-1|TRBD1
TGTGCCAGCACCGAAGACAGGGGCTTCGCTGAAGCTTTCTTT
CASTEDRGFAEAFF
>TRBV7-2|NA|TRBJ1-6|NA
TGTGCCAGCAGGCCACAGGGAACTAATTCACCCCTCCACTTT
CASRPQGTNSPLHF
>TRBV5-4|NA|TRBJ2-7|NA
TGTGCCAGCAGCCAAAGGGGGCTAGCGTCCTACGAGCAGTACTTC
CASSQRGLASYEQYF
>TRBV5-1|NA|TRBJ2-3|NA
TGCGCCAGCAGCCGGACAGTAAGCACAGATACGCAGTATTTT
CASSRTVSTDTQYF
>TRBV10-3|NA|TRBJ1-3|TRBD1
TGTGCCATCAGATCCCGGACAGGGGCTAGAAACACCATATATTTT
CAIRSRTGARNTIYF
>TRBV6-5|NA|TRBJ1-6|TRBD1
TGTGCCAGTTGGACAGGGGTGGATTCACCCCTCCACTTT
CASWTGVDSPLHF
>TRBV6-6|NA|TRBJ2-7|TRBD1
TGTGCCACCCGGGGACAGTCCTCCTACGAGCAGTACTTC
CATRGQSSYEQYF
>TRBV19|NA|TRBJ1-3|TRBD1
TGTGCCAGTAGTTCGGGACAGCAGAGGACCTCTGGAAACACCATATATTTT
CASSSGQQRTSGNTIYF
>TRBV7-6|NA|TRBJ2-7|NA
TGTGCCAGCAGCTCGACAGGCTACGAGCAGTACTTC
CASSSTGYEQYF
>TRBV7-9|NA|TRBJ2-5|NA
TGTGCCAGCAGCCGACGAGGGGGCCAAGAGACCCAGTACTTC
CASSRRGGQETQYF
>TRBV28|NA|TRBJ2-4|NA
TGTGCCAGCAGTTTATCAGGACAGAAAGCACGCTTC
CASSLSGQKARF
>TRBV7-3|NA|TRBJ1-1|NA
TGTGCCAGCAGCTTGACAGGAGACACTGAAGCTTTCTTT
CASSLTGDTEAFF
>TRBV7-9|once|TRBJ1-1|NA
TGTGCCAGCAGCTCGTACACTGAAGCTTTCTTT
CASSSYTEAFF
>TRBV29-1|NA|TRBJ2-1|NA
TGCAGCGCAAGCGTTAATGAGCAGTTCTTC
CSASVNEQFF
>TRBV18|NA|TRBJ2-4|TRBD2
TGTGCCAGCTACGGGGGGTTGGCCAAAAACATTCAGTACTTC
CASYGGLAKNIQYF
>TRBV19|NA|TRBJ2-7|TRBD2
TGTGCCAGTAGTATCGGGACTAGATACGAGCAGTACTTC
CASSIGTRYEQYF
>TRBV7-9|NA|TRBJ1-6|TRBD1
TGTGCCAGCAGCAAACAGGGGTGGGAGTACGGTTCACCCCTCCACTTT
CASSKQGWEYGSPLHF
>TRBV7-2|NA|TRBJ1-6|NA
TGTGCCAGCCAAGGACAGTATAATTCACCCCTCCACTTT
CASQGQYNSPLHF
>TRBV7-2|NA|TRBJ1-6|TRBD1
TGTGCCAGCAGCTTAGTCGGGCAGGGGGCTTATTCACCCCTCCACTTT
CASSLVGQGAYSPLHF
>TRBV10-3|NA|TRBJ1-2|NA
TGTGCCATCAGCGCGGGTTATGGCTACACCTTC
CAISAGYGYTF
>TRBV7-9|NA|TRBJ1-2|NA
TGTGCCAGCAGCTTAGAGGTGAAGCGTCGGGGTCCTGGCGGCTACACCTTC
CASSLEVKRRGPGGYTF
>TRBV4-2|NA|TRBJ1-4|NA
TGTGCCAGCAGCCAAGGGCCCGAGGGATGGAATGAAAAACTGTTTTTT
CASSQGPEGWNEKLFF
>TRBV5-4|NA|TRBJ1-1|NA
TGTGCCAGCAGCTCGGCCTCTGGGCCCATGAACACTGAAGCTTTCTTT
CASSSASGPMNTEAFF
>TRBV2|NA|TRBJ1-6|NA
TGTGCCAGCTCGAGACAGAATTCACCCCTCCACTTT
CASSRQNSPLHF